One sample yielded the 2 T cell receptor beta chains listed below, sequenced in a study of siplizumab effects on memory and regulatory T cells. Here immunoSEQ multiplex PCR was the method, and the copy in TCRdb shows in-frame clones only, minus some. Seen here are 95,000 to 100,000 clones, about 93% observed once, and the top ten hold approximately 12%. The specimen was non-Treg CD4+ T cells sorted from blood. The receptors come from a human donor in good health.

Only one count was recorded for this clone. The J gene is TRBJ2-5, the V gene TRBV7-8; 8 positions agree with TRBD2. Trimming cost V 5 bases and J 2 bases; bases outside gene matches: 7. The CDR3 contains 15 residues. In germline, CDR1 is SGHVS, CDR2 FQNEAQ. The CDR3 reads CASSPTSGRQETQYF. The DNA for the CDR3 is TGTGCCAGCAGCCCCACTAGCGGAAGGCAAGAGACCCAGTACTTC.

V is TRBV30 and J is TRBJ2-4; TRBD2 might be the D (6 bases). The germline V gene encodes CDR1 GTSNPN and CDR2 SVGIG (reference sequence). This CDR3 is built from 15 residues. V was pared by 1 base and J by 0 bases, with 10 bases between. The CDR3 DNA reads TGTGCCTGGAGTGGTAGCGGATTAGCCAAAAACATTCAGTACTTC. As protein: CAWSGSGLAKNIQYF. The whole variable domain, filled in from reference TRBV30 and TRBJ2-4, reads SQTIHQWPATLVQPVGSPLSLECTVEGTSNPNLYWYRQAAGRGLQLLFYSVGIGQISSEVPQNLSASRPQDRQFILSSKKLLLSDSGFYLCAWSGSGLAKNIQYFGAGTRLSVL.